This T cell receptor beta chain was observed in a study of blood T cell repertoires in COVID-19. Study at large: Collection of acute and convalescent COVID-19 samples took place in the United States, Italy and Spain. Sources were T cells, B-cell-depleted T cells, or PBMCs; the material itself was cDNA or gDNA.

Per the germline V gene, CDR1 is MNHEY and CDR2 is SVGAGI. The trim removed 4 bases at V and 2 bases at J, leaving 4 bases unmatched. The CDR3 is 14 amino acids. Original handling: Amplification from reference gene primers served as the basis for estimated nucleated cell counts. Using immunoSEQ multiplex PCR, the repertoire was profiled, and TCRdb retains in-frame clones only, with some absent. D and trimming were read from the DNA, whereas the V and J calls and clone size are those reported in that table. The sample records tens of thousands of clones, about 90% being singletons. This TCR was recovered from a human donor in a cohort sampled during active COVID-19. Sequenced material: peripheral blood. The gene calls are TRBV6-5 and TRBJ1-2; 7 bases align to TRBD1. This CDR3 is CASSLRQGNYGYTF. DNA for the CDR3: TGTGCCAGCAGTTTACGACAGGGCAACTATGGCTACACCTTC.